This T cell receptor (beta chain) was recovered during a study of T-cell reconstitution after alpha-beta-depleted transplantation in children. Using unique molecular identifiers, the investigators prepared the TCRbeta library. TCRdb ran MiXCR on the PCR reads and lists one entry per CDR3 protein. The sample lists 540,000 or so distinct CDR3 sequences, under 25% occurring once. This clonotype was seen at least ten times. Its antigen is unidentified. Study conclusions and caveats: Diversity and T-cell counts at one year after transplant derived mostly from new T cells. Elevated TCRbeta diversity at day 60 was traced, in some patients, to surviving recipient T cells and thymic progenitors.

Sequencing was performed on PBMCs, mostly from graft donor cells, taken 360 days after TCRalphabeta/CD19-depleted stem cell transplant. The TCR originated in a boy in the first two years of life who had a stem cell transplant for acute myeloid leukemia, so the T cells may come from the graft donor.

The CDR3 DNA reads TGCAGTGCCCATACTTCCGGAGCCTGGGGGTATAGCAATCAGCCCCAGCATTTT. Protein: CSAHTSGAWGYSNQPQHF. V and J are TRBV20-1 and TRBJ1-5, with a possible D match to TRBD1 (5 bases). From germline, CDR1 is DFQATT and CDR2 SNEGSKA (reference sequence). Trimming took off 6 bases at V and 0 bases at J, with 24 bases between the two ends. The CDR3 length is 18 residues.